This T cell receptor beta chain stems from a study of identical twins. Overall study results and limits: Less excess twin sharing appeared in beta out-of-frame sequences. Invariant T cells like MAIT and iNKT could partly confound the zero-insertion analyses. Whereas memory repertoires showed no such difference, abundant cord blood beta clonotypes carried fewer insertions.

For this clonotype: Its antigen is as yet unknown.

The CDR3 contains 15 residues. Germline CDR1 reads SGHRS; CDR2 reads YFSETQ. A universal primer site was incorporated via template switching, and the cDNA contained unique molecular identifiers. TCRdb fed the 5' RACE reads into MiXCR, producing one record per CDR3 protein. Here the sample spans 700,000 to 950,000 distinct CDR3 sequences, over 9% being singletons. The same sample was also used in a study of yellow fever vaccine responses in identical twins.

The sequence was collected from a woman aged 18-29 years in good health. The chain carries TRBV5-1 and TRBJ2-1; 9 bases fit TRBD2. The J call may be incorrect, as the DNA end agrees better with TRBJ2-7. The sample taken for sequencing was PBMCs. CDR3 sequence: CASSLGSGRMNEQYF. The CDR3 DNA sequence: TGCGCCAGCAGCTTGGGTAGCGGGAGAATGAATGAGCAGTACTTC.